What follows is one T cell receptor (beta chain) and its context. The antigen remains undetermined. CDR3 length equals 16 residues. These data originate in a study of T-cell memory formation after mild COVID-19. Study background: Clustering of TCRs was largely donor specific. Study findings and constraints: Among contracting clones, CD4+ were mainly CM/EM and CD8+ enriched in EMRA.

Employing constant-segment primers, 5'RACE generated TCR alpha and TCR beta cDNA libraries bearing sample barcodes and UMIs. TCRdb re-called the 5' RACE reads through MiXCR, storing one row per CDR3 protein. Of under 450,000 distinct CDR3 sequences in the sample, 20% to 25% are singletons; the top ten hold approximately 22%. This chain joins TRBV21-1 and TRBJ2-1. TRBV21-1 is labeled a pseudogene. Sequencing was carried out using PBMCs or a T cell subset sorted from them (not recorded which). The origin of this receptor is a young man who had mild COVID-19 (a few samples of this study predate the infection). Cell type and time point are not known. The CDR3 here is CASSKALVAYRDEQFF. As DNA, the CDR3 is TGTGCCAGCAGCAAAGCCCTAGTGGCTTATAGGGATGAGCAGTTCTTC.